This is a list of T cell receptor beta chains from one sample in a study of T cell repertoires in cytomegalovirus infection. TCRdb reprocessed the reads via MiXCR and lists one record per CDR3 protein. The table has 65,000 to 90,000 distinct CDR3 sequences, 3.7% seen once; the top ten hold approximately 5%. Sequencing was done on a sample of PBMCs. Receptor source: a human donor in good health (CMV status not recorded). Some clones in this sample may be carry-over from other donors' samples. Each CDR3 is given with its conserved first and last residue. The D gene is left open where the match is weak. Clone size reads once, few, many, or a class if the clone is expanded.

d_gene	j_gene	abundance	v_gene	CDR3nt	CDR3aa
TRBD1	TRBJ1-6	many	TRBV6-2/TRBV6-3	TGTGCCAGCAGTTACTCCGAGACAGGGAACTCACCCCTCCACTTT	CASSYSETGNSPLHF
NA	TRBJ1-1	many	TRBV7-9	TGTGCCAGCAGCCCCCCCCTGAACACTGAAGCTTTCTTT	CASSPPLNTEAFF
NA	TRBJ1-1	many	TRBV20-1	TGCAGTGCGCAAGGAGGGGGGGCGCGCACTGAAGCTTTCTTT	CSAQGGGARTEAFF
NA	TRBJ2-7	many	TRBV7-2	TGTGCCAGCAGCACCTCCTACGAGCAGTACTTC	CASSTSYEQYF
NA	TRBJ1-3	many	TRBV28	TGTGCCAGCAGTTTAACCCCCGGGGCTGGAAACACCATATATTTT	CASSLTPGAGNTIYF
NA	TRBJ1-1	many	TRBV4-3	TGCGCCAGCAGCCAAGACGGTCAGGGGAACACTGAAGCTTTCTTT	CASSQDGQGNTEAFF
TRBD2	TRBJ2-7	many	TRBV7-8	TGTGCCAGCAGCTACCGGGGCACTAGCGGGGTCAACGAGCAGTACTTC	CASSYRGTSGVNEQYF
TRBD1	TRBJ1-4	many	TRBV7-2	TGTGCCAGCAGCCCTCGTAATCTGGGACAGAGAATGAGTGGACATGAACTGTTTTTT	CASSPRNLGQRMSGHELFF
TRBD1	TRBJ2-5	many	TRBV7-2	TGTGCCAGCAGCATGACAGGGTCCCAGTACTTC	CASSMTGSQYF
NA	TRBJ2-3	many	TRBV28	TGTGCCAGCAGTCGAGGCGGGGATCTGACAGATACGCAGTATTTT	CASSRGGDLTDTQYF
NA	TRBJ2-7	many	TRBV7-2	TGTGCCAGCAGCTTAGCCCCCGTTAGGACTTCTAGGGGAGACTTC	CASSLAPVRTSRGDF
NA	TRBJ2-1	many	TRBV7-6	TGTGCCAGCAGCTTGTTTTTAGGGGCTCCAAGTAATGAGCAGTTCTTC	CASSLFLGAPSNEQFF
NA	TRBJ1-6	many	TRBV5-4	TGTGCCAGCAGCTCCGACATATCCCCCCTCCACTTT	CASSSDISPLHF
NA	TRBJ2-7	many	TRBV30	TGTGCCTGGAGTGTGGACACCTACGAGCAGTACTTC	CAWSVDTYEQYF
NA	TRBJ2-7	many	TRBV7-9	TGTGCCAGCAGCTTATTTCCCGACCGAGACTACGAGCAGTACTTC	CASSLFPDRDYEQYF
NA	TRBJ1-5	many	TRBV19	TGTGCCAGTACCCCTCGCCGGGGGTTACCCCAGCATTTT	CASTPRRGLPQHF
NA	TRBJ1-1	many	TRBV20-1	TGCAGTGCTAGTGAACTCACTGAAGCTTTCTTT	CSASELTEAFF
NA	TRBJ2-3	many	TRBV10-3	TGTGCCATCAAAAGCGACGGAACAGATACGCAGTATTTT	CAIKSDGTDTQYF
NA	TRBJ2-1	many	TRBV27	TGTGCCAGCAGACCTACAGGGATCGGGGTTAATGAGCAGTTCTTC	CASRPTGIGVNEQFF
NA	TRBJ2-7	many	TRBV12-3/TRBV12-4	TGTGCCAGCAGTCCTAGGGGGACACAACTTCTCTCCTACGAGCAGTACTTC	CASSPRGTQLLSYEQYF
TRBD1	TRBJ2-2	many	TRBV6-1	TGTGCCAGCAGCACCGGGACAGGGTCCGGGGAGCTGTTTTTT	CASSTGTGSGELFF
TRBD1	TRBJ1-6	many	TRBV20-1	TGCAGTGCTAGTCTGCGCGGCAGGGGGTTTTCACCCCTCCACTTT	CSASLRGRGFSPLHF
NA	TRBJ1-2	many	TRBV12-3/TRBV12-4	TGTGCCAGCAGTCAGCAGAACCTTAACTATGGCTACACCTTC	CASSQQNLNYGYTF